This record covers a single TCR beta chain. Its target is not known. The length of the CDR3 is 15 residues. Germline V gene lookup returns CDR1 SGHRS and CDR2 YFSETQ. Trimming pared 4 bases from V and 1 base from J, leaving 9 bases between. These data originate in a study of CD8 T cells in ankylosing spondylitis. The authors made TCR beta libraries by quantitative 5'-RACE with molecular barcodes. TCRdb used MiXCR to reprocess the 5' RACE reads, holding one entry per CDR3 protein. This table has 250,000 to 300,000 distinct CDR3 sequences, about 20% appearing once. Study-wide results and limits: Matched ankylosing spondylitis synovial fluid reportedly contained a significantly enriched population of disease-linked clones. Apparently characteristic of ankylosing spondylitis blood was a TCR beta motif (roughly eight highly homologous variants).

The clonotype comes from a male donor with ankylosing spondylitis or in good health (not recorded which). The chain combines TRBV5-1 with TRBJ2-6; possibly TRBD2 for D (5 bases). Sequenced input: blood, either unsorted or a sorted T cell fraction (not recorded which). CDR3 residues: CASSQEVSGANVLTF. DNA for the CDR3: TGCGCCAGCAGCCAGGAGGTTTCTGGGGCCAACGTCCTGACTTTC.